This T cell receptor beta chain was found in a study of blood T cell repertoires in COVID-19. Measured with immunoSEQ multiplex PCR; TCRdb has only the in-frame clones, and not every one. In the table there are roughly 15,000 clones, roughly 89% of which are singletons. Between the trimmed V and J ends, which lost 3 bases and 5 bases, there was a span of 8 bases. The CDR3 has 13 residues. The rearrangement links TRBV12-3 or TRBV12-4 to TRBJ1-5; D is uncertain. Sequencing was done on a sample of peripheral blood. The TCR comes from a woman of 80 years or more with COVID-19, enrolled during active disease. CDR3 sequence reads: CASSLLRDQPQHF. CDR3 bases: TGTGCCAGCAGTTTGTTGAGGGATCAGCCCCAGCATTTT.